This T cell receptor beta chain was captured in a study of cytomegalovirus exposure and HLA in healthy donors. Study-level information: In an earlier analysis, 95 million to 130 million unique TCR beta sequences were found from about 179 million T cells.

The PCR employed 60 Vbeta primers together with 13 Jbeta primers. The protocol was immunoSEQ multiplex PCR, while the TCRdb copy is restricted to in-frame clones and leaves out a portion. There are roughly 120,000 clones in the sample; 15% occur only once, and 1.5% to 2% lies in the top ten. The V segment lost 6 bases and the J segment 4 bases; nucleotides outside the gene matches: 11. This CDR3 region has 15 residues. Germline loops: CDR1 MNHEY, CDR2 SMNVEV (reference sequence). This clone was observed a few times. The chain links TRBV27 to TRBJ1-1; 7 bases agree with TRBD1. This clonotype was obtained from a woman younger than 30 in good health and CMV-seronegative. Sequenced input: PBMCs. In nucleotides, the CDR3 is TGTGCCAGCAGCCCCGACAGGGAAGGGAGCACTGAAGCTTTCTTT. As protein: CASSPDREGSTEAFF.